These 24 T cell receptor beta chains were sequenced from one sample in a study of Ad26.COV2.S vaccination and SARS-CoV-2 variants. Generated by immunoSEQ multiplex PCR, the TCRdb table keeps only in-frame clones and is missing some. The repertoire holds fewer than 900,000 clones, 80% to 90% seen once, with about 1.5% in the top ten. The treatment denotes: 15 to 20 received Ad26.COV2.S at low or high dose, single or two shots; 5 received placebo; per-sample allocation not given. Sampling was performed 63 days after the first vaccine or placebo injection. Source: peripheral blood, taken in a trial of Ad26.COV2.S vaccine versus placebo. These receptors were taken from a person between 18 and 60 years old who received the Ad26.COV2.S COVID-19 vaccine or a placebo.

The chain joins TRBV30 to TRBJ2-2; D is perhaps TRBD2 (6 bases). This CDR3 has 16 residues. The V gene's germline CDR1 is GTSNPN and CDR2 SVGIG (reference sequence). Trimming cost V 8 bases and J 0 bases, with 19 bases left between them. The CDR3, as DNA: TGTGCCCGCCGAGGGAGTGGGGGGACGAACACCGGGGAGCTGTTTTTT. Translating gives CARRGSGGTNTGELFF.

CDR3 nucleotides: TGCGCCAGCAGCTTGGATTGGGACCACACAGATACGCAGTATTTT. Translating gives CASSLDWDHTDTQYF. The chain uses TRBV5-1 and TRBJ2-3, with D perhaps given as TRBD1 or TRBD2 (5 bases each). CDR3 size: 15 residues. CDR1 and CDR2 from the germline V gene are SGHRS and YFSETQ. The V and J ends lost 0 bases and 2 bases respectively, with 10 bases between them.

The CDR3 loop reads CSASRPQGTEAFF. As DNA, the CDR3 is TGCAGTGCTAGTAGACCTCAGGGGACTGAAGCTTTCTTT. This chain joins TRBV20-1 and TRBJ1-1; tentatively, D is TRBD1 (6 bases). The CDR3 spans 13 residues. The germline gives CDR1 DFQATT, CDR2 SNEGSKA (reference sequence). V was trimmed by 3 bases and J by 5 bases, leaving 13 bases between them.

The chain couples TRBV15 to TRBJ2-3, with 12 bases aligning to TRBD2. The V segment lost 5 bases and the J segment 6 bases; nucleotides outside the gene matches: 6. This CDR3 is 15 amino acids long. The germline gives CDR1 LNHNV, CDR2 YYDKDF (reference sequence). The CDR3 loop is CATSPGLAGSDTQYF. CDR3 bases: TGTGCCACCAGCCCAGGACTAGCGGGATCTGATACGCAGTATTTT.

The chain joins TRBV7-9 to TRBJ1-5; D gene uncertain. Looked up from germline, CDR1 is SEHNR and CDR2 is FQNEAQ (reference sequence). Trimming shortened V by 5 bases and J by 7 bases, and 15 bases separated the two germline ends. The CDR3 totals 14 residues. Here the CDR3 DNA reads TGTGCCAGCAGCCGAGGCCAGGATTGGCAGCCCCAGCATTTT. Its protein is CASSRGQDWQPQHF.

The V and J genes are TRBV10-1 and TRBJ2-1; 7 bases map to TRBD2. The germline CDR1 and CDR2 sequences are WNHNN and SYGVQD (reference sequence). V lost 0 bases, J lost 9 bases, and 11 bases stayed unmatched. This CDR3 comprises 16 residues. The CDR3 DNA is TGCGCCAGCAGTGAGTCTGGGGAGGGGTGGGGGATTGAGCAGTTCTTC. Translation: CASSESGEGWGIEQFF.

The chain joins TRBV2 to TRBJ1-5; D gene unclear. Germline V gene lookup returns CDR1 SNHLY and CDR2 FYNNEI. The CDR3 totals 14 residues. Trimming removed 7 bases at V and 2 bases at J, with 12 bases between. The CDR3 region is CASTYTGGNQPQHF. CDR3 DNA sequence: TGTGCCAGCACCTACACCGGGGGCAATCAGCCCCAGCATTTT.

The chain couples TRBV7-9 to TRBJ2-7; no reliable D call. Germline V gives CDR1 SEHNR, CDR2 FQNEAQ (reference sequence). The CDR3 has 15 amino acids. The ends were cut back, 4 bases at V and 7 bases at J, with 20 bases in the middle. In nucleotides, the CDR3 is TGTGCCAGCAGCTCCTCCTCCGGACCTCTACGGGAGCAGTACTTC. Its translation is CASSSSSGPLREQYF. Full variable domain (remainder filled in from reference TRBV7-9 and TRBJ2-7): DTGVSQNPRHKITKRGQNVTFRCDPISEHNRLYWYRQTLGQGPEFLTYFQNEAQLEKSRLLSDRFSAERPKGSFSTLEIQRTEQGDSAMYLCASSSSSGPLREQYFGPGTRLTVT.

This chain links TRBV7-9 with TRBJ2-5, with TRBD2 identical over 8 bases. The junction had 5 bases not matched to a gene; V was cut back by 3 bases and J by 5 bases. The CDR3 totals 14 residues. Germline CDR1 is SEHNR and CDR2 is FQNEAQ (reference sequence). CDR3 protein: CASSFTAGVETQYF. For the CDR3, the DNA is TGTGCCAGCAGCTTCACAGCGGGGGTGGAGACCCAGTACTTC. The full variable domain, in which reference TRBV7-9 and TRBJ2-5 provide the parts outside the CDR3, is DTGVSQNPRHKITKRGQNVTFRCDPISEHNRLYWYRQTLGQGPEFLTYFQNEAQLEKSRLLSDRFSAERPKGSFSTLEIQRTEQGDSAMYLCASSFTAGVETQYFGPGTRLLVL.

V and J are TRBV4-2 and TRBJ2-2; the D is unclear. CDR3 length equals 16 residues. Trimming left V 5 bases short and J 0 bases short, with 13 bases between. The germline V gene encodes CDR1 LGHNA and CDR2 YNFKEQ. The CDR3 DNA follows: TGTGCCAGCAGCTTCTACTTGGGCGCGAACACCGGGGAGCTGTTTTTT. It yields the protein CASSFYLGANTGELFF.

The rearrangement joins TRBV5-4 to TRBJ2-7; a possible D gene is TRBD1 (6 bases). The CDR3 is made up of 14 amino acids. The V end was cut by 2 bases, the J end by 7 bases, with 16 bases between. Germline V gene lookup returns CDR1 SGHNT and CDR2 YYREEE (reference sequence). The CDR3 DNA follows: TGTGCCAGCAGCTTTTCCAGGGGCCGTGGGGAGCAGTACTTC. Amino acid sequence: CASSFSRGRGEQYF.

The table lists this clone with a count of one. V gene TRBV7-3 combines with J gene TRBJ2-3; D is perhaps TRBD1 (6 bases). The V and J ends lost 5 bases and 0 bases respectively, with 12 bases between them. CDR3 length equals 15 residues. Germline assignment: CDR1 SGHTA and CDR2 FQGTGA. CDR3 sequence reads: CASSRTGTSTDTQYF. The CDR3 DNA reads TGTGCCAGCAGCCGTACAGGGACCAGCACAGATACGCAGTATTTT. Together with reference TRBV7-3 and TRBJ2-3, the CDR3 gives the full variable domain: GAGVSQTPSNKVTEKGKYVELRCDPISGHTALYWYRQSLGQGPEFLIYFQGTGAADDSGLPNDRFFAVRPEGSVSTLKIQRTERGDSAVYLCASSRTGTSTDTQYFGPGTRLTVL.

V usage is TRBV5-1 and J usage is TRBJ1-1, with a tentative D call TRBD1 (5 bases). Trimming shortened V by 5 bases and J by 3 bases, and 11 bases separated the two germline ends. Germline V gives CDR1 SGHRS, CDR2 YFSETQ. This CDR3 is 13 amino acids long. DNA for the CDR3: TGCGCCAGCAGTGAGGACATCTACACTGAAGCTTTCTTT. Residues: CASSEDIYTEAFF.

V is TRBV2 and J is TRBJ1-3; D perhaps matches TRBD1 (5 bases). Germline lookup yields CDR1 SNHLY and CDR2 FYNNEI. The length of the CDR3 is 16 residues. V was shortened by 2 bases and J by 2 bases, with 13 bases between the two germline ends. The CDR3 is CASSEQEGHAGNTIYF. DNA of the CDR3: TGTGCCAGCAGTGAACAGGAGGGGCACGCTGGAAACACCATATATTTT.

The rearrangement uses TRBV7-8 and TRBJ2-5; 12 nucleotides line up with TRBD2. V lost 5 bases and J lost 1; bases outside the gene matches: 5. Germline CDR1 is SGHVS and CDR2 is FQNEAQ. The CDR3 length is 16 residues. The CDR3, as DNA: TGTGCCAGCAGCAAGCTGGGACTAGCGGGCCAAGAGACCCAGTACTTC. Translated, it gives CASSKLGLAGQETQYF. Variable domain in full (rest from reference TRBV7-8 and TRBJ2-5): GAGVSQSPRYKVAKRGQDVALRCDPISGHVSLFWYQQALGQGPEFLTYFQNEAQLDKSGLPSDRFFAERPEGSVSTLKIQRTQQEDSAVYLCASSKLGLAGQETQYFGPGTRLLVL.

The rearrangement links TRBV30 to TRBJ1-2; D is unresolved. The CDR3 sequence is 11 residues long. V gave up 1 base and J gave up 1 base, with 1 base separating them. Germline lookup yields CDR1 GTSNPN and CDR2 SVGIG (reference sequence). CDR3 in DNA: TGTGCCTGGAGTGATAACTATGGCTACACCTTC. Its protein product is CAWSDNYGYTF. The full variable domain, in which reference TRBV30 and TRBJ1-2 provide the parts outside the CDR3, is SQTIHQWPATLVQPVGSPLSLECTVEGTSNPNLYWYRQAAGRGLQLLFYSVGIGQISSEVPQNLSASRPQDRQFILSSKKLLLSDSGFYLCAWSDNYGYTFGSGTRLTVV.

The CDR3 nucleotides are TGTGCCAGCAGACCACCGGGACAGGACTATGGCTACACCTTC. Translation: CASRPPGQDYGYTF. The J gene is TRBJ1-2, the V gene TRBV6-5; 8 bases are shared with TRBD1. There are 14 residues in the CDR3. The germline V gene has CDR1 MNHEY and CDR2 SVGAGI. Unmatched junction bases numbered 6, after V lost 6 bases and J lost 3 bases.

The rearrangement joins TRBV27 to TRBJ2-7, with 8 bases identical to TRBD2. The ends lost 6 bases at V and 2 bases at J; junction bases unmatched: 9. The CDR3 is made up of 15 amino acids. Germline loops: CDR1 MNHEY, CDR2 SMNVEV (reference sequence). CDR3 sequence: CASSLAGFGAYEQYF. The CDR3 DNA reads as TGTGCCAGCAGCTTAGCGGGATTTGGGGCCTACGAGCAGTACTTC.

This clone was seen more than once but under ten times. V usage is TRBV15 and J usage is TRBJ2-2; unclear D gene. Trimming left V 1 base short and J 6 bases short, with 12 bases between. The CDR3 has 15 amino acids. Germline CDR1 and CDR2: LNHNV and YYDKDF (reference sequence). The chain's CDR3 is CATSRVDGYSGELFF. In DNA form, the CDR3 reads TGTGCCACCAGCAGAGTGGACGGCTACTCCGGGGAGCTGTTTTTT.

CDR3 loop: CAWSIRRQLNEQFF. As DNA, the CDR3 is TGTGCCTGGAGTATACGCCGACAGCTAAATGAGCAGTTCTTC. The chain couples TRBV30 to TRBJ2-1; D may be TRBD1 (5 bases). The V end lost 2 bases, the J end lost 7 bases, and 15 bases lay between the germline ends. Germline loops: CDR1 GTSNPN, CDR2 SVGIG (reference sequence). CDR3 length: 14 residues.

The chain uses TRBV6-1 and TRBJ2-5; TRBD1 might be the D (5 bases). Germline-derived CDR1 and CDR2 are MNHNS and SASEGT. The CDR3 is 13 amino acids. Trimming cost V 2 bases and J 5 bases, with 9 bases left between them. Here the CDR3 reads CASSEQGWETQYF. The CDR3 DNA reads as TGTGCCAGCAGTGAACAGGGATGGGAGACCCAGTACTTC.

This chain uses TRBV7-9 with TRBJ2-1; tentative D call: TRBD2 (6 bases). V lost 6 bases and J lost 0, with 12 bases in between. Germline loops: CDR1 SEHNR, CDR2 FQNEAQ (reference sequence). The CDR3 loop spans 15 amino acids. Written as DNA, the CDR3 is TGTGCCAGCAGACCCCGGGGGACCTCCTACAATGAGCAGTTCTTC. Translated, it gives CASRPRGTSYNEQFF.

The chain links TRBV5-4 to TRBJ1-2; TRBD1 is a possible D gene (5 bases). This CDR3 contains 17 residues. Germline V lookup: CDR1 SGHNT, CDR2 YYREEE (reference sequence). The germline V and J ends were trimmed by 4 bases and 4 bases, with 23 bases remaining between them. The CDR3 is CASSPPRDGGSGYGYTF. Here the CDR3 DNA reads TGTGCCAGCAGCCCACCACGGGACGGAGGAAGTGGCTATGGCTACACCTTC. Full variable domain (missing parts from reference TRBV5-4 and TRBJ1-2): ETGVTQSPTHLIKTRGQQVTLRCSSQSGHNTVSWYQQALGQGPQFIFQYYREEENGRGNFPPRFSGLQFPNYSSELNVNALELDDSALYLCASSPPRDGGSGYGYTFGSGTRLTVV.

The chain has TRBV18 and TRBJ2-7, with D tentatively TRBD1 or TRBD2 (5 bases each). V was pared by 5 bases and J by 7 bases, with 21 bases between. This CDR3 comprises 15 residues. Looked up from germline, CDR1 is KGHSH and CDR2 is LQKENI. The CDR3 spells CASSANPGTGREQYF. CDR3 nucleotide sequence: TGTGCCAGCTCAGCAAACCCTGGGACCGGTCGGGAGCAGTACTTC.